This T cell receptor (beta chain) was sequenced during a study of shared clonotypes between healthy human individuals (TCRdb year 2020). Looking at the study overall: The cohort comprised a couple of women and a few men aged 18 to 49 years. For each donor, three plates each were used for CD4 naive and CD4 memory, two plates were used for CD8 naive, and one plate was used for CD8 memory. To estimate repertoire size and how much clonotypes are shared between individuals, the study performed deep sequencing of blood TCR repertoires from about five healthy adults. Libraries were prepared and TCR repertoires were sequenced by different laboratories using diverse techniques, in order to increase sequencing depth and limit assay-specific biases. Each donor's leukapheresis produced roughly between roughly 0.85 and 10 billion PBMCs. Overall results and qualifications from the work: Only blood was sampled, and tissue TCR repertoires likely differ from those in blood. Compared with non-shared clonotypes, the clonotypes found in all four sorted-subset donors had higher generation probabilities. Rarefaction of sorted-subset datasets indicated incomplete sequencing despite the large sequencing depth. The genetic and exposure-history diversity represented was limited by the small number of donors. Across a handful of donors, roughly 5.1% of naive CD4, 3% to 4% of naive CD8, about 2% of memory CD4, and approximately 0.42% of memory CD8 clonotypes were shared. Pairwise subsampling led to the expectation that sequencing depth would affect the degree of clonotype sharing among donors. Estimated clonotype richness was generally larger for naive than for memory subsets.

TCR CDR3 regions were amplified from genomic DNA by multiplex PCR using the deep immunoSEQ assay. Genomic DNA extracted from each cell subset was distributed evenly over all wells of several immunoSEQ 96-well plates, and each plate served as one replicate. Each replicate PCR for sorted subsets received 150 to 250 ng genomic DNA, equal to about 30,000 T cell genomes. Purified libraries were measured with a Qubit 3.0 fluorometer, size-checked on a Bioanalyzer 2100, and measured again with the KAPA Library Quantification kit. Every immunoSEQ 96-well plate was sequenced on a dedicated single-read 150-cycle Illumina NextSeq 550 flow cell. In the source study's methods: Because the immunoSEQ output held only junctional sequences and lacked quality scores, the filtering could not match the filtering applied to full-length reads. To assign V/J genes and CDR3, sequences were annotated against IMGT germline references using PyIR, a Python wrapper for IgBLAST v1.9. Reads were removed for weak V/J assignments (E-value above 1e-6), missing CDR3, stop codons, out-of-frame junctions, or ambiguous translated residues. V3J clonotypes were defined as sequences sharing the same inferred V gene, J gene, and CDR3 amino acid sequence. Percentage overlap between repertoires was calculated by dividing the number of shared unique clonotypes by the size of the smaller repertoire. RTK rarefaction, the Chao1 estimator, and Recon v2.1 estimates of unobserved clonotypes were used to assess repertoire richness. For all TCRbeta clonotypes obtained by the gDNA method from several donors, generation probabilities were computed with OLGA. TCRdb took over this immuneACCESS table, retaining in-frame rearrangements with V and J assigned. Such tables are incomplete; in checked studies, under half of the missing clones stem from an unresolved V gene, and the remainder is unexplained. That table is the source of V, J and clone size, and D and trimming were worked out from the DNA. The sample contains fewer than 3 million clones, around 92% of them found a single time. The ten largest clones represent 0.37% of the sample.

Per the germline V gene, SGHRS is the CDR1 and YFSETQ is the CDR2. V and J are truncated by 0 bases and 4 bases respectively, leaving an intervening sequence of 11 bases. Its CDR3 holds 15 amino acids, cysteine through phenylalanine. CDR3 DNA is the only sequence kept; it has 45 bases, read in frame from the first base. The donors were healthy, HIV-negative adults who had no recently reported acute infections or vaccinations. Only Caucasian adults living in Nashville, Tennessee, USA were represented among the donors. CD4+ T cells were enriched through magnetic negative selection, after which naive cells were positively selected on CD45RA and the remaining negative fraction served as the memory subset. After blood collection by leukapheresis, PBMCs were isolated using Ficoll-Histopaque density gradient centrifugation and then cryopreserved in the vapor phase of liquid nitrogen. Analytical flow cytometry was used to check the purity and quantity of every magnetically sorted T cell population. Each sorted fraction had its genomic DNA isolated and then quantified by UV absorbance on a Nanodrop 2000c.

Note on this clone: Its target antigen remains unknown. No much larger clone is present one base from it, and per-base qualities are unavailable.

This receptor was obtained from a man younger than 35 in good health. Some clones in this sample may be carry-over from other donors' samples. Recombination joined TRBV5-1 with TRBJ1-3; no D segment can be confidently identified. Specimen: naive CD4+ T cells from PBMCs. Explained via the paper, the cell subset or site label denotes: CD45RA+ positively selected. DNA sequence: TGCGCCAGCAGCTTGGATGGGTTAGGGGGAAACACCATATATTTT. It specifies CASSLDGLGGNTIYF.